This TCR beta chain was retrieved from a study of vaccination effects on CD4 cells after COVID-19. Across the whole study: Each well held some 2 million PBMC cultured with approximately 9.7 ug/ml peptides and about 9.7 IU/ml IL-2.

Subsequent to less than twelve days of culture, CD4+ T cells were isolated. Nucleocapsid antibodies stayed negative before and after vaccination, showing no earlier SARS-CoV-2 infection. Replacing half the medium with IL-2 medium was done on days 3 and 7. With regard to this clone: The antigen is undetermined.

Study results and caveats: From healthy vaccinees, only 1 of 255 vaccine-induced clones also reacted to common cold coronaviruses.

TCRdb's table, derived via immunoSEQ multiplex PCR, lists solely in-frame clones and lacks some. The repertoire holds under 40,000 clones, with roughly 65% as singletons. Trimming cost V 5 bases and J 2 bases; bases outside gene matches: 5. The CDR3 is made up of 16 amino acids. Germline lookup yields CDR1 MRHNA and CDR2 SNTAGT. The source material was CD4+ T cells from PBMCs cultured without peptide, sampled before COVID-19 vaccination. The receptor was derived from a human donor who received a COVID-19 vaccine. The rearrangement links TRBV6-4 to TRBJ2-1, with 11 bases aligning to TRBD2. CDR3 sequence: CASSRELAGAYNEQFF. The DNA of the CDR3 is TGTGCCAGCAGTAGGGAACTAGCGGGGGCCTACAATGAGCAGTTCTTC.